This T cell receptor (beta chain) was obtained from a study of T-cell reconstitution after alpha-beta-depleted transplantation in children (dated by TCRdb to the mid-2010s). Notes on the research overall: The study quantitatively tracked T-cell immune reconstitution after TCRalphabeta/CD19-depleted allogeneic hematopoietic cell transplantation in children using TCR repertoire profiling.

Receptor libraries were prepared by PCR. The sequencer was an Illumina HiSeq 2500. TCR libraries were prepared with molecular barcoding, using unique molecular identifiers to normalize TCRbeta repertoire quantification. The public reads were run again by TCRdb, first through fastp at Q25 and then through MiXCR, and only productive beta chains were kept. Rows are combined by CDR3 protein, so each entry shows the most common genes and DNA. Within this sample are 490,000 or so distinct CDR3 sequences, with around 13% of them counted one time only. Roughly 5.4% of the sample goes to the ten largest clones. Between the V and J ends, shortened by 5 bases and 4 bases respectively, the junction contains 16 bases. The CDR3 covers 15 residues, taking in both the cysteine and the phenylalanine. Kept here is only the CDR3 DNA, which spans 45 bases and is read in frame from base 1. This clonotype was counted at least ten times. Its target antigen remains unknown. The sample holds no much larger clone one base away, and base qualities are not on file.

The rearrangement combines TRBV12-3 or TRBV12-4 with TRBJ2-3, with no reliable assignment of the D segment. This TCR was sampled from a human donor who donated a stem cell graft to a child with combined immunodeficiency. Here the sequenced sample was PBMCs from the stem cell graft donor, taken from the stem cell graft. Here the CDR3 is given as CASSTQRFGPDTQYF. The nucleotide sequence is TGTGCCAGCAGTACCCAAAGGTTTGGTCCAGATACGCAGTATTTT.